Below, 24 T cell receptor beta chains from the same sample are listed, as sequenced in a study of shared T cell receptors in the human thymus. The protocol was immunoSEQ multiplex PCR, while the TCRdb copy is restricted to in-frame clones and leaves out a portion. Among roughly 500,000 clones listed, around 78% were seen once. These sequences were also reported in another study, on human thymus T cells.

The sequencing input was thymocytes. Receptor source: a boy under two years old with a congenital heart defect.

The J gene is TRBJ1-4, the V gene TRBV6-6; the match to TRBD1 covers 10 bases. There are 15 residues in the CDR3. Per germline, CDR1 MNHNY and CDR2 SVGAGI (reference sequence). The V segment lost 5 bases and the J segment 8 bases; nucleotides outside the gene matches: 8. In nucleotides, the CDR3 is TGTGCCAGCAGTACCGACAGGGGGCGATTGGAAAAACTGTTTTTT. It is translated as CASSTDRGRLEKLFF.

CDR3 coding DNA: TGTGCCAGCAGCTTAGATCAGGGTTCCACTGAAGCTTTCTTT. Amino acids: CASSLDQGSTEAFF. This chain joins TRBV11-3 and TRBJ1-1; weak D call: TRBD1 (5 bases). The ends were cut back, 0 bases at V and 4 bases at J, with 9 bases in the middle. Germline lookup yields CDR1 SGHNT and CDR2 YENEEA. The CDR3 has 14 residues.

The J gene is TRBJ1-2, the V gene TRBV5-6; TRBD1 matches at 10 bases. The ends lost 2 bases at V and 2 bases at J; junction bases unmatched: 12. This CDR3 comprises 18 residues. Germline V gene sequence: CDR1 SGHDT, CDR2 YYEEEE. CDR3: CASSLWTSEGQGNYGYTF. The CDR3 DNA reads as TGTGCCAGCAGCTTATGGACCTCAGAGGGACAGGGGAACTATGGCTACACCTTC.

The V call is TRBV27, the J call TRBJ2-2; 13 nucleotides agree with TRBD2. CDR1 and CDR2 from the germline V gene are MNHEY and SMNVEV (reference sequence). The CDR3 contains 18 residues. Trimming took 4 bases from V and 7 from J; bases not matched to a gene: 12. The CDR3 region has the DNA TGTGCCAGCAGTTCGGACCGGGGACTAGCGGGGACATACGGGGAGCTGTTTTTT. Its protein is CASSSDRGLAGTYGELFF.

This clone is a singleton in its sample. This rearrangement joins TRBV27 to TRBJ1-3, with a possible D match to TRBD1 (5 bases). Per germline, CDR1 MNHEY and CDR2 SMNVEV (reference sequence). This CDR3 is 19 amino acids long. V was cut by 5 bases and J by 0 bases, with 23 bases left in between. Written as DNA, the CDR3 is TGTGCCAGCAGTCAGAGAGACAAATCACAGGCTTACTCTGGAAACACCATATATTTT. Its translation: CASSQRDKSQAYSGNTIYF.

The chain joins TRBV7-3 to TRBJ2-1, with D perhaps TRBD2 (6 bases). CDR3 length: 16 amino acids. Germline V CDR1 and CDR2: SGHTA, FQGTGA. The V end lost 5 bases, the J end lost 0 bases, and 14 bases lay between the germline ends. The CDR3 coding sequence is TGTGCCAGCAGCCCTGGCGGGGCTCACTCCTACAATGAGCAGTTCTTC. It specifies CASSPGGAHSYNEQFF.

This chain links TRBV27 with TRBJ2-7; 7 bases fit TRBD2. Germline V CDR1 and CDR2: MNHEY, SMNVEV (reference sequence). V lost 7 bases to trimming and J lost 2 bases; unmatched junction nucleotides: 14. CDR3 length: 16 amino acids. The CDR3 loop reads CASTLYGRDSTYEQYF. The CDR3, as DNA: TGTGCCAGCACCCTTTATGGGAGGGACTCTACCTACGAGCAGTACTTC.

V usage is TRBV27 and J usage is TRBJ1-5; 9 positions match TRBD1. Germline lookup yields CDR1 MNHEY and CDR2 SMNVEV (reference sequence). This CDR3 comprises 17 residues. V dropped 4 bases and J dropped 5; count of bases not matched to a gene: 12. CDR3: CASSSTRGQGLDQPQHF. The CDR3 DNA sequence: TGTGCCAGCAGTTCAACGAGGGGACAGGGCCTTGATCAGCCCCAGCATTTT.

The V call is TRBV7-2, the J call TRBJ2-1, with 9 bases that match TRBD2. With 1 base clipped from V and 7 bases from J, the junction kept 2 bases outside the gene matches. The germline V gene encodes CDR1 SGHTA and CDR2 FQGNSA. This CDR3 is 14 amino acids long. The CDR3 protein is CASSLGGRVNEQFF. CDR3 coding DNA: TGTGCCAGCAGCTTAGGCGGGAGGGTTAATGAGCAGTTCTTC.

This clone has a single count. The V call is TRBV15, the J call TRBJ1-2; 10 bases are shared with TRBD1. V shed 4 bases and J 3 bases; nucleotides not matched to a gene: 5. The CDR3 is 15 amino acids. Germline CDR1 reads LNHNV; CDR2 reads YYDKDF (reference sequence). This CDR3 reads CATSIRDRGHYGYTF. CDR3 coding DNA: TGTGCCACCAGCATCCGGGACAGGGGCCACTATGGCTACACCTTC.

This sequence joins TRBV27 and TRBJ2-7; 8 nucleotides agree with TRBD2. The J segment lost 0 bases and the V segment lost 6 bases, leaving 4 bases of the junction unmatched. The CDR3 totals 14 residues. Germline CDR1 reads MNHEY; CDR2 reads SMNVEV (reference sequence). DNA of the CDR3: TGTGCCAGCAGGCCGGGGGGGGGCTCCTACGAGCAGTACTTC. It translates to CASRPGGGSYEQYF.

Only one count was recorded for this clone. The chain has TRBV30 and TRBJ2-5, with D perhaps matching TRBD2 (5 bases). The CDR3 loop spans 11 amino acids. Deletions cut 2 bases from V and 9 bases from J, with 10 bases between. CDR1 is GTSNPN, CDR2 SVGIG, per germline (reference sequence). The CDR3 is CAWSQTGAQYF. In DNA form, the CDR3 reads TGTGCCTGGAGTCAAACCGGGGCCCAGTACTTC.

As DNA, the CDR3 is TGTGCCAGCAGCGTAGAAGTAGCCGGAGAGACCCAGTACTTC. This translates into CASSVEVAGETQYF. V usage is TRBV9 and J usage is TRBJ2-5; D not resolved. The CDR3 consists of 14 residues. V lost 0 bases and J lost 4, with 10 bases in between. Per the germline V gene, CDR1 is SGDLS and CDR2 is YYNGEE.

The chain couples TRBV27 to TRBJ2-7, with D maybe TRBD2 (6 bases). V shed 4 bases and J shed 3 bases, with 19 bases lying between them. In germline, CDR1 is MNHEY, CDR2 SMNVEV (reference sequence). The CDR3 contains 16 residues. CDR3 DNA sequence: TGTGCCAGCAGTTCCGTGGGCGGGGCGCGGGTCTACGAGCAGTACTTC. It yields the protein CASSSVGGARVYEQYF.

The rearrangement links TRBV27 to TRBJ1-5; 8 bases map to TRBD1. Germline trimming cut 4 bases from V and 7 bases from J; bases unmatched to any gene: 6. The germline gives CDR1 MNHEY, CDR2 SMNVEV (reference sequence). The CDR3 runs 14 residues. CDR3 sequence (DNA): TGTGCCAGCAGTTCTAGGACAGGGAGCCAGCCCCAGCATTTT. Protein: CASSSRTGSQPQHF.

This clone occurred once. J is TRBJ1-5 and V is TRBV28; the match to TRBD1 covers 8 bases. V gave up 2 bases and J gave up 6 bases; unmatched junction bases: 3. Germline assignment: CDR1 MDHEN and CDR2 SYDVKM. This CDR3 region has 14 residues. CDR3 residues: CASSLGQGAQPQHF. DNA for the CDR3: TGTGCCAGCAGTTTAGGACAGGGTGCTCAGCCCCAGCATTTT.

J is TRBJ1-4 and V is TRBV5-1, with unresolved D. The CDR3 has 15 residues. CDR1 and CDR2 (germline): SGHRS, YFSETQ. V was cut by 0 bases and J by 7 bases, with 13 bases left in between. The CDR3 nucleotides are TGCGCCAGCAGCTTGGGTACGTCCCCCAGTGAAAAACTGTTTTTT. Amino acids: CASSLGTSPSEKLFF.

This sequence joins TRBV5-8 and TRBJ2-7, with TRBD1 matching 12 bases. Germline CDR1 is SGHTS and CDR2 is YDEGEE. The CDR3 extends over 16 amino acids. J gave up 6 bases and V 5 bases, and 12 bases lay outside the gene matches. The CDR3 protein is CASRPPPGQGACEQYF. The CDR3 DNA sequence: TGTGCCAGCAGGCCCCCCCCGGGACAGGGGGCATGCGAGCAGTACTTC.

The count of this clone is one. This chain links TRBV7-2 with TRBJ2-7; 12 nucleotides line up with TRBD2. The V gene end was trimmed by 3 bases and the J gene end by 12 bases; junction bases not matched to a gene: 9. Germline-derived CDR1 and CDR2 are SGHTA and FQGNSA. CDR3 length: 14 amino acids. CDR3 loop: CASSLELAGGPRYF. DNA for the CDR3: TGTGCCAGCAGCTTGGAACTAGCGGGAGGCCCTAGGTACTTC.

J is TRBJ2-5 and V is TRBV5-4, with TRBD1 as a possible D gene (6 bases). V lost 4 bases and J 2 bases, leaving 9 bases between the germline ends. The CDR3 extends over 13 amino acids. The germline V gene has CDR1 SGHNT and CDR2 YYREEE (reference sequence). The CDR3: CASSPGQQETQYF. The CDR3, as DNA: TGTGCCAGCAGCCCCGGACAGCAAGAGACCCAGTACTTC. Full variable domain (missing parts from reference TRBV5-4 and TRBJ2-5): ETGVTQSPTHLIKTRGQQVTLRCSSQSGHNTVSWYQQALGQGPQFIFQYYREEENGRGNFPPRFSGLQFPNYSSELNVNALELDDSALYLCASSPGQQETQYFGPGTRLLVL.

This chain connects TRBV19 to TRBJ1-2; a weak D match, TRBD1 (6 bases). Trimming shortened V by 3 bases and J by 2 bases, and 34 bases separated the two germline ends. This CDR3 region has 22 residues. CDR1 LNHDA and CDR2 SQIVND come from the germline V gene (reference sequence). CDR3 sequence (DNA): TGTGCCAGTAGTATTCAGGGGCACGGCGGGGGATCTCCGGTTATCGAAAACTATGGCTACACCTTC. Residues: CASSIQGHGGGSPVIENYGYTF.

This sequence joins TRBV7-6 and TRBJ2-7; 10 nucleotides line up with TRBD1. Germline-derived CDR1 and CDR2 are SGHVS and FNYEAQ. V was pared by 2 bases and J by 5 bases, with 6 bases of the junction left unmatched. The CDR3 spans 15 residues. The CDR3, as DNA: TGTGCCAGCAGCTTACCCGGGACAGGGGACCACGAGCAGTACTTC. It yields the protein CASSLPGTGDHEQYF.

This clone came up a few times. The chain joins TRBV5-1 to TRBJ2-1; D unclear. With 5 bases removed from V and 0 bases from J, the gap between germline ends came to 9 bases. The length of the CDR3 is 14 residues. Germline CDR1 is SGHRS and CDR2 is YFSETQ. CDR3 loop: CASSTLSSYNEQFF. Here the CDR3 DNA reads TGCGCCAGCAGTACCCTTAGCTCCTACAATGAGCAGTTCTTC.

DNA for the CDR3: TGTGCCAGTAGTATGTGGAGACGGCAGGGAGGTTCCTACGAGCAGTACTTC. It encodes CASSMWRRQGGSYEQYF. The chain carries TRBV19 and TRBJ2-7; a weak D match, TRBD2 (6 bases). Germline V gives CDR1 LNHDA, CDR2 SQIVND (reference sequence). V lost 3 bases and J 1 base, leaving 19 bases between the germline ends. This CDR3 has 17 residues.